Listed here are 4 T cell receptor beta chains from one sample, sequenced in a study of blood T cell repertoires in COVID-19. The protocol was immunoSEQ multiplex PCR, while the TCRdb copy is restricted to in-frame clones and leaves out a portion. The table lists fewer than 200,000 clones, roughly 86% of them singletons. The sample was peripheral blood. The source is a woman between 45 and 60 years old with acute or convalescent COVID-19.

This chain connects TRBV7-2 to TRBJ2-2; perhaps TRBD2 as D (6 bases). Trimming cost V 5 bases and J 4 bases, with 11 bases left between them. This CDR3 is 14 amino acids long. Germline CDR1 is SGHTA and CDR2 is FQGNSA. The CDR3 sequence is CASSPVGGTGELFF. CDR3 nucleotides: TGTGCCAGCAGCCCAGTGGGGGGCACCGGGGAGCTGTTTTTT.

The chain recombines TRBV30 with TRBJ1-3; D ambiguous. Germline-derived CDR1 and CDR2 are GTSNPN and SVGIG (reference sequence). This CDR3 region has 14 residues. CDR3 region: CAVAEGHSGNTIYF. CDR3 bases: TGTGCGGTAGCTGAAGGTCACTCTGGAAACACCATATATTTT. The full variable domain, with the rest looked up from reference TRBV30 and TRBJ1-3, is SQTIHQWPATLVQPVGSPLSLECTVEGTSNPNLYWYRQAAGRGLQLLFYSVGIGQISSEVPQNLSASRPQDRQFILSSKKLLLSDSGFYLCAVAEGHSGNTIYFGEGSWLTVV.

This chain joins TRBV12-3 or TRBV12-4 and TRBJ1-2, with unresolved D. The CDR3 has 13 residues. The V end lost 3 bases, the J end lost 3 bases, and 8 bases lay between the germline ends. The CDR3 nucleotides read TGTGCCAGCAGTTTGCGTGTGGACTATGGCTACACCTTC. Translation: CASSLRVDYGYTF.

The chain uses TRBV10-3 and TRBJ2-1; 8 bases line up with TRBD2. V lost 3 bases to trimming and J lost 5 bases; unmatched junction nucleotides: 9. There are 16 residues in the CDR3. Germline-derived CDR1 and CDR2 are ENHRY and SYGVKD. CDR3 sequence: CAISDRAGAQNNEQFF. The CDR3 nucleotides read TGTGCCATCAGTGACCGAGCGGGAGCTCAAAACAATGAGCAGTTCTTC.